This T cell receptor (beta chain) was retrieved from a study of blood T cell repertoires in COVID-19. On the study more broadly: Sites in the United States, Italy and Spain provided acute and convalescent COVID-19 samples. The analysed material was cDNA or gDNA that came from T cells, B-cell-depleted T cells, or PBMCs.

How the authors handled the data: Reference gene primer amplification yielded estimated nucleated cell counts. Some clones are missing from TCRdb's copy, which holds only in-frame ones; the method was immunoSEQ multiplex PCR. V and J calls and clone size come straight from that table; D and trimming were deduced from the DNA. The sample holds about 290,000 clones, around four fifths seen once. Germline CDR1 SQVTM, CDR2 ANQGSEA. CDR3 size: 15 residues. V was pared by 4 bases and J by 4 bases, with 5 bases of the junction left unmatched. The TCR originated in a woman aged 45-59 years with active or convalescent COVID-19. Material: peripheral blood. The rearrangement links TRBV29-1 to TRBJ2-2, with 11 bases aligning to TRBD2. CDR3 residues: CSVVAGGLSTGELFF. CDR3 DNA: TGCAGCGTTGTAGCGGGAGGGTTGAGCACCGGGGAGCTGTTTTTT.